These 22 T cell receptor beta chains were sequenced from one sample in a study of blood T cell repertoires in COVID-19. Clones were read by immunoSEQ multiplex PCR, and TCRdb kept only the in-frame ones, dropping some. Among approximately 260,000 clones, nearly 85% were seen once, and the ten largest hold around 7.8%. Material for sequencing was peripheral blood. Every receptor here comes from a human donor in a cohort sampled during active COVID-19.

This chain connects TRBV18 to TRBJ1-2, with 12 bases aligning to TRBD1. J lost 3 bases, V lost 4 bases, and 12 bases had no gene match. Germline V gives CDR1 KGHSH, CDR2 LQKENI. CDR3 size: 18 residues. The CDR3 is CASSHSRGQGAVDYGYTF. CDR3 nucleotide sequence: TGTGCCAGCTCACACTCCCGGGGACAGGGGGCCGTGGACTATGGCTACACCTTC.

The gene calls are TRBV11-2 and TRBJ1-1, with TRBD1 matching 8 bases. V lost 3 bases to trimming and J lost 4 bases; unmatched junction nucleotides: 4. CDR1 and CDR2 (germline): SGHAT, FQNNGV. The CDR3 totals 14 residues. DNA of the CDR3: TGTGCCAGCAGCTTCCGGGACAGGAGCACTGAAGCTTTCTTT. Protein product: CASSFRDRSTEAFF. The whole variable domain, remainder taken from reference TRBV11-2 and TRBJ1-1, is EAGVAQSPRYKIIEKRQSVAFWCNPISGHATLYWYQQILGQGPKLLIQFQNNGVVDDSQLPKDRFSAERLKGVDSTLKIQPAKLEDSAVYLCASSFRDRSTEAFFGQGTRLTVV.

The gene calls are TRBV5-4 and TRBJ2-3; 16 bases line up with TRBD2. The CDR3 spans 15 residues. Germline assignment: CDR1 SGHNT and CDR2 YYREEE (reference sequence). V was clipped by 3 bases and J by 7 bases; unmatched bases: 2. The CDR3 protein is CASSWGLAGGNTQYF. CDR3 DNA: TGTGCCAGCAGCTGGGGACTAGCGGGAGGGAATACGCAGTATTTT.

V and J are TRBV28 and TRBJ2-3, with TRBD2 matching over 11 bases. CDR3 length equals 16 residues. CDR1 MDHEN and CDR2 SYDVKM come from the germline V gene. V lost 3 bases, J lost 4 bases, and 6 bases stayed unmatched. The CDR3 sequence is CASSFYPSGGPDTQYF. The CDR3 nucleotides are TGTGCCAGCAGTTTTTATCCTAGCGGGGGGCCAGATACGCAGTATTTT.

V is TRBV19 and J is TRBJ2-7, with 8 positions matching TRBD1. With V trimmed by 5 bases and J by 3 bases, 9 bases remained unmatched. CDR3 size: 15 residues. CDR1 is LNHDA, CDR2 SQIVND, per germline (reference sequence). The CDR3 spells CASSSTGTGYYEQYF. The CDR3 nucleotides read TGTGCCAGTAGTTCCACCGGGACAGGATACTACGAGCAGTACTTC.

For this clone: Within the sample, other DNA sequences also encode this same CDR3. The J gene is TRBJ2-1, the V gene TRBV9, with TRBD2 matching over 7 bases. Looked up from germline, CDR1 is SGDLS and CDR2 is YYNGEE. J lost 2 bases, V lost 0 bases, and 2 bases had no gene match. CDR3 length: 15 residues. The CDR3 coding sequence is TGTGCCAGCAGCGTAGTGGCGGGAGCCTACAATGAGCAGTTCTTC. Amino acid sequence: CASSVVAGAYNEQFF.

The V call is TRBV6-2 or TRBV6-3, the J call TRBJ2-3; TRBD2 matches at 7 bases. With 6 bases clipped from V and 1 base from J, the junction kept 7 bases outside the gene matches. Germline V gene data show CDR1 as MNHEY and CDR2 as SVGEGT. CDR3 size: 15 residues. The CDR3 coding sequence is TGTGCCAGCAGCTCCTTTGGGGGGGGCACAGATACGCAGTATTTT. This translates into CASSSFGGGTDTQYF.

This chain joins TRBV29-1 and TRBJ2-3; TRBD2 might be the D (7 bases). Germline V gene lookup returns CDR1 SQVTM and CDR2 ANQGSEA. Trimming cost V 3 bases and J 1 base, with 14 bases left between them. The CDR3 consists of 15 residues. Here the CDR3 reads CSVEFIGGGTDTQYF. CDR3 nucleotides: TGCAGCGTTGAGTTTATAGGGGGGGGCACAGATACGCAGTATTTT.

The rearrangement joins TRBV5-1 to TRBJ2-1; TRBD2 is a possible D gene (5 bases). The CDR3 runs 17 residues. Germline V lookup: CDR1 SGHRS, CDR2 YFSETQ. V was shortened by 3 bases and J by 0 bases, with 16 bases between the two germline ends. CDR3 in amino acids: CASSWTLGRASYNEQFF. CDR3 sequence (DNA): TGCGCCAGCAGCTGGACTTTAGGTAGGGCCTCCTACAATGAGCAGTTCTTC.

This clone occurred once. The V call is TRBV19, the J call TRBJ2-1; TRBD1 matches 12 bases. Germline CDR1 LNHDA, CDR2 SQIVND (reference sequence). The length of the CDR3 is 16 residues. V was pared by 4 bases and J by 12 bases, with 13 bases of the junction left unmatched. This CDR3 is CASSRTPGQGAPVQFF. The CDR3 DNA is TGTGCCAGTAGTAGGACACCGGGACAGGGGGCGCCGGTGCAGTTCTTC.

The V call is TRBV6-2 or TRBV6-3, the J call TRBJ1-5; D may be TRBD1 (6 bases). The CDR3 is 11 residues long. CDR1 MNHEY and CDR2 SVGEGT come from the germline V gene. V lost 5 bases and J lost 12, with 11 bases in between. CDR3 nucleotides: TGTGCCAGCAGTCAGGGGCAATTCCAGCATTTT. Residues: CASSQGQFQHF.

The chain carries TRBV6-5 and TRBJ2-2; 10 positions agree with TRBD2. Germline V gene data show CDR1 as MNHEY and CDR2 as SVGAGI. V gave up 6 bases and J gave up 2 bases; unmatched junction bases: 3. The CDR3 consists of 15 residues. CDR3: CASRSSGSNTGELFF. The DNA of the CDR3 is TGTGCCAGCAGATCTAGCGGGAGTAACACCGGGGAGCTGTTTTTT.

This CDR3 is CASSVAPGGSNYGYTF. CDR3 nucleotides: TGTGCCAGCAGCGTAGCTCCGGGGGGCTCGAACTATGGCTACACCTTC. The V call is TRBV9, the J call TRBJ1-2; D may be TRBD1 (6 bases). The CDR3 covers 16 residues. Per germline, CDR1 SGDLS and CDR2 YYNGEE. Trimming removed 0 bases from V and 2 bases from J, with 14 bases in between.

The V gene is TRBV29-1, the J gene TRBJ2-2; a possible D gene is TRBD1 (6 bases). The CDR3 is made up of 14 amino acids. The V end lost 2 bases, the J end lost 3 bases, and 10 bases lay between the germline ends. Looked up from germline, CDR1 is SQVTM and CDR2 is ANQGSEA. CDR3 in DNA: TGCAGCGTTGAACCCAGGGGAGACACCGGGGAGCTGTTTTTT. Amino acid sequence: CSVEPRGDTGELFF.

This clone was counted between two and nine times. This chain joins TRBV19 and TRBJ2-7; 11 bases map to TRBD2. Trimming took 3 bases from V and 2 from J; bases not matched to a gene: 3. The CDR3 contains 15 residues. Germline V CDR1 and CDR2: LNHDA, SQIVND (reference sequence). In DNA form, the CDR3 reads TGTGCCAGTAGTATCGGGGGACTAGCGGCCTACGAGCAGTACTTC. Translation: CASSIGGLAAYEQYF.

J is TRBJ2-1 and V is TRBV7-6; 11 nucleotides align to TRBD2. Germline CDR1 SGHVS, CDR2 FNYEAQ. This CDR3 is 18 amino acids long. V gave up 5 bases and J gave up 5 bases; unmatched junction bases: 14. DNA of the CDR3: TGTGCCAGCAGCCAATTTTCTCGACTAGCGGGGTGGAACAATGAGCAGTTCTTC. Translation gives CASSQFSRLAGWNNEQFF.

J is TRBJ1-3 and V is TRBV5-1; no reliable D call. Trimming shortened V by 0 bases and J by 0 bases, and 7 bases separated the two germline ends. Germline V CDR1 and CDR2: SGHRS, YFSETQ. CDR3 length: 15 residues. The CDR3 loop reads CASSLGVDSGNTIYF. The CDR3, as DNA: TGCGCCAGCAGCTTGGGTGTAGACTCTGGAAACACCATATATTTT.

V and J are TRBV19 and TRBJ2-6; no definite D call. The CDR3 is 18 amino acids. Germline values: CDR1 LNHDA, CDR2 SQIVND (reference sequence). Trimming left V 2 bases short and J 0 bases short, with 14 bases between. The DNA of the CDR3 is TGTGCCAGTAGTATAAGAAGAGGCCTAAGCTCTGGGGCCAACGTCCTGACTTTC. Its translation: CASSIRRGLSSGANVLTF.

The rearrangement joins TRBV18 to TRBJ2-4; TRBD2 agrees at 11 bases. The CDR3 loop spans 17 amino acids. CDR1 KGHSH and CDR2 LQKENI come from the germline V gene. Trimming cost V 3 bases and J 6 bases; bases outside gene matches: 10. The CDR3 nucleotides read TGTGCCAGCTCACCTCCCTGGGAAGGGACTAGCGGAAACATTCAGTACTTC. As protein: CASSPPWEGTSGNIQYF.

The DNA for the CDR3 is TGCAGCGTTGCCCAGGGGGCTAACACCATATATTTT. Translated, it gives CSVAQGANTIYF. The rearrangement joins TRBV29-1 to TRBJ1-3, with 8 bases identical to TRBD1. The germline gives CDR1 SQVTM, CDR2 ANQGSEA. This CDR3 is built from 12 residues. Losses at the gene ends were 4 bases for V and 7 bases for J; bases not matched to a gene: 3.

The V and J genes are TRBV19 and TRBJ2-5; no firm D call. The CDR3 has 15 residues. The ends were cut back, 4 bases at V and 5 bases at J, with 17 bases in the middle. Per the germline V gene, CDR1 is LNHDA and CDR2 is SQIVND (reference sequence). CDR3 loop: CASSSPGRGSETQYF. DNA for the CDR3: TGTGCCAGTAGTAGTCCTGGGCGTGGGTCGGAGACCCAGTACTTC. Full variable domain (rest looked up from reference TRBV19 and TRBJ2-5): DGGITQSPKYLFRKEGQNVTLSCEQNLNHDAMYWYRQDPGQGLRLIYYSQIVNDFQKGDIAEGYSVSREKKESFPLTVTSAQKNPTAFYLCASSSPGRGSETQYFGPGTRLLVL.

V is TRBV7-9 and J is TRBJ1-1; D gene ambiguous. The germline V gene has CDR1 SEHNR and CDR2 FQNEAQ (reference sequence). The CDR3 has 14 amino acids. The V gene lost 3 bases and the J gene lost 2 bases, with 10 bases spanning the gap. CDR3 DNA sequence: TGTGCCAGCAGCTTGGTCGGTAGAAACACTGAAGCTTTCTTT. Amino acid sequence: CASSLVGRNTEAFF. Full variable domain (outside the CDR3, taken from reference TRBV7-9 and TRBJ1-1): DTGVSQNPRHKITKRGQNVTFRCDPISEHNRLYWYRQTLGQGPEFLTYFQNEAQLEKSRLLSDRFSAERPKGSFSTLEIQRTEQGDSAMYLCASSLVGRNTEAFFGQGTRLTVV.